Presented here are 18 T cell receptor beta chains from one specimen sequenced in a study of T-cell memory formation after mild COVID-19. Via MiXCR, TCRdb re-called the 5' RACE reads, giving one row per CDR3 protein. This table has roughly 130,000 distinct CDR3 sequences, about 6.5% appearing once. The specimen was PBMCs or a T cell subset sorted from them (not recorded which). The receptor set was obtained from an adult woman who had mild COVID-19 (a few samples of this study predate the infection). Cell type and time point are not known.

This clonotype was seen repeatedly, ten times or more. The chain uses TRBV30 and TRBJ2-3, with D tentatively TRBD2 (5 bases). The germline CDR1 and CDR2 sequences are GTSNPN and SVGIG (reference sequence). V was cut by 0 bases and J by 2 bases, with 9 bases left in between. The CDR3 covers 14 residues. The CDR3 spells CAWSVGGFTDTQYF. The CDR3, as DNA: TGTGCCTGGAGTGTAGGCGGGTTCACAGATACGCAGTATTTT.

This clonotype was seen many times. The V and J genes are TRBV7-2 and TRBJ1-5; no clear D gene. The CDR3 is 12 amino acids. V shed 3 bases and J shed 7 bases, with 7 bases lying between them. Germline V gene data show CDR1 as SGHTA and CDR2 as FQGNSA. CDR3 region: CASSFLGQPQHF. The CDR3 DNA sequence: TGTGCCAGCAGCTTTCTAGGACAGCCCCAGCATTTT.

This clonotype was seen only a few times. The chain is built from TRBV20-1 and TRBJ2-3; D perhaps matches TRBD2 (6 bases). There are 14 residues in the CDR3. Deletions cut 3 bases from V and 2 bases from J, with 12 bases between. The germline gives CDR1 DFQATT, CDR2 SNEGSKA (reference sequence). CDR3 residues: CSASRRGNTDTQYF. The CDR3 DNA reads TGCAGTGCTAGTCGCCGCGGGAACACAGATACGCAGTATTTT.

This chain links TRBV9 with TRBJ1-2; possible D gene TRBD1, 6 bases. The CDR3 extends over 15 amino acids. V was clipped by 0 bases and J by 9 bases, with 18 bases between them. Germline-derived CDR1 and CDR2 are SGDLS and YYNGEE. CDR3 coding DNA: TGTGCCAGCAGCGTAGTAGGAGGACAGCTCATACGCTACACCTTC. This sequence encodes CASSVVGGQLIRYTF.

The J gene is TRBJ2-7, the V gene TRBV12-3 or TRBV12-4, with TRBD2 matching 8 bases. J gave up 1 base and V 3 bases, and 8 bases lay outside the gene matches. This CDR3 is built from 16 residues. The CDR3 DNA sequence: TGTGCCAGCAGTTTCAGGCTTACTAGCGGATCCTACGAGCAGTACTTC. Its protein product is CASSFRLTSGSYEQYF.

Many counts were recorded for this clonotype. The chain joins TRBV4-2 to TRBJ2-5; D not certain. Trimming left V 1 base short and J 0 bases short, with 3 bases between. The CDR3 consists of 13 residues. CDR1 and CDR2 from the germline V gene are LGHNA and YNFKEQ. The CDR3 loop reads CASSQGDQETQYF. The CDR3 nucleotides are TGTGCCAGCAGCCAAGGAGACCAAGAGACCCAGTACTTC.

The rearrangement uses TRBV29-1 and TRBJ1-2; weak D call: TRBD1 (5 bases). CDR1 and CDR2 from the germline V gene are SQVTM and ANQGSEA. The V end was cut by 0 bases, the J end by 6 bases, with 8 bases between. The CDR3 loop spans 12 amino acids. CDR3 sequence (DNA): TGCAGCGTTGAAGATCCAGGGAATGGCTACACCTTC. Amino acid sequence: CSVEDPGNGYTF.

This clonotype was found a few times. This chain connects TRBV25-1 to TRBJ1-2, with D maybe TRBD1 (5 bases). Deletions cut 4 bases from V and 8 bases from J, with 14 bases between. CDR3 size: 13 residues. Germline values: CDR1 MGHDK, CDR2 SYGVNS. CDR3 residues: CASSVPGLGGYTF. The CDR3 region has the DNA TGTGCCAGCAGTGTTCCAGGGCTCGGAGGCTACACCTTC.

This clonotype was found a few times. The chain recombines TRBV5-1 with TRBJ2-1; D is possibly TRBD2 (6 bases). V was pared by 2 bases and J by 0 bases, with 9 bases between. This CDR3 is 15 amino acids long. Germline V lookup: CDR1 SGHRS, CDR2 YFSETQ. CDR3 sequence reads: CASSFDGSSYNEQFF. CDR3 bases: TGCGCCAGCAGCTTCGACGGGAGCTCCTACAATGAGCAGTTCTTC.

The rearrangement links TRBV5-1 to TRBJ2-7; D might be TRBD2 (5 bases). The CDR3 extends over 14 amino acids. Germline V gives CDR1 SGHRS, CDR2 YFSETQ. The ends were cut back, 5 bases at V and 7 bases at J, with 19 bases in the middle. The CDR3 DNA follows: TGCGCCAGCAGGTCCGGGAAACGGCTGGAAGAGCAGTACTTC. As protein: CASRSGKRLEEQYF.

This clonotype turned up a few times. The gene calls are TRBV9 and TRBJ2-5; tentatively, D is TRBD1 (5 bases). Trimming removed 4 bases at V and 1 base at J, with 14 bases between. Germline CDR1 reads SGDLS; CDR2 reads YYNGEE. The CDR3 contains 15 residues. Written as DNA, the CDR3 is TGTGCCAGCAGCATTCATCAAAGGGGCCAAGAGACCCAGTACTTC. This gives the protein CASSIHQRGQETQYF.

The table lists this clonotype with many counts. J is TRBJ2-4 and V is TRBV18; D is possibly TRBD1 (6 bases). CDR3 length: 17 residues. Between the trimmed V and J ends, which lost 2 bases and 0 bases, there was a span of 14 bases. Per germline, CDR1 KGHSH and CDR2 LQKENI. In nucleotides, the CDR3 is TGTGCCAGCTCACCATCGCCCTTCAGGGGAGCCAAAAACATTCAGTACTTC. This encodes CASSPSPFRGAKNIQYF.

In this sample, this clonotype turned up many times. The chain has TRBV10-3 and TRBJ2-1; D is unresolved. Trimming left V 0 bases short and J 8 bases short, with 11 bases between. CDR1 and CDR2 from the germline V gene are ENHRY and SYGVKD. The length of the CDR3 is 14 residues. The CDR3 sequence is CAISESARIDEQFF. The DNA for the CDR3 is TGTGCCATCAGTGAGTCGGCCCGCATCGATGAGCAGTTCTTC.

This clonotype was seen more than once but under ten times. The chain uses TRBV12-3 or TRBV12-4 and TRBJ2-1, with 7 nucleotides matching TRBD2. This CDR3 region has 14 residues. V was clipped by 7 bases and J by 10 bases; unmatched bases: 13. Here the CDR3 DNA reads TGTGCCAGCAAACGGGACTACGGGAGTCAGGAGCAGTTCTTC. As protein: CASKRDYGSQEQFF.

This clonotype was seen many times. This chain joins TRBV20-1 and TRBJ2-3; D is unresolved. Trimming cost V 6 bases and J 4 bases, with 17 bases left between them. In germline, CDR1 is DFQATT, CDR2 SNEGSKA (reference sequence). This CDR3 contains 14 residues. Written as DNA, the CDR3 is TGCAGTGCCTCGACTTCGTCGTCCTCAGATACGCAGTATTTT. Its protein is CSASTSSSSDTQYF.

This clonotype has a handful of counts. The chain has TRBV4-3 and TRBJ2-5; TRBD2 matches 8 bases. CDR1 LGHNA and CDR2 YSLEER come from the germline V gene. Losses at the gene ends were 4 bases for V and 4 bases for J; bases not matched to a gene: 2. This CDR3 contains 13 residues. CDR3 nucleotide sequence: TGCGCCAGCAGCCCAAGCGGGAGAGAGACCCAGTACTTC. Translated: CASSPSGRETQYF.

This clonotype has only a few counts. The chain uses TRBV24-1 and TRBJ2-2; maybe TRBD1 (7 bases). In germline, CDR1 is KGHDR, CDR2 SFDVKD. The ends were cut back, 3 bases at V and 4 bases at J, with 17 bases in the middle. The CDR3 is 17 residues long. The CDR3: CATSDNRDSGFTGELFF. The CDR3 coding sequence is TGTGCCACCAGTGATAACCGGGACAGCGGGTTCACCGGGGAGCTGTTTTTT.

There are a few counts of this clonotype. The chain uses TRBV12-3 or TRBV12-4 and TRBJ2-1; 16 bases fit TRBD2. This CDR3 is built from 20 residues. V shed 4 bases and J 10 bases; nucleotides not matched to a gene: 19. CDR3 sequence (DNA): TGTGCCAGCAGTTATACACCGGGACTAGCGGGGGGGACCCCCTACACGGAGCAGTTCTTC. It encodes CASSYTPGLAGGTPYTEQFF.